The entry below gives a single T cell receptor (beta chain) sequence along with its context. The germline V gene has CDR1 GTSNPN and CDR2 SVGIG (reference sequence). The CDR3 contains 11 residues. Trimming cost V 1 base and J 2 bases, with 3 bases left between them. Clones were sequenced by immunoSEQ multiplex PCR, and TCRdb holds only the in-frame ones, with some missing. The sample has tens of thousands of clones, around 86% seen once. This specimen belongs to a study of OX40 agonist ivuxolimab in advanced cancers. Background on the study: Patients took ivuxolimab, an agonistic anti-OX40 (CD134) antibody. The dose-escalation cohort was over 65% male, with a mean age of approximately 61 years, ranging about 20 to 85.

The sample in question was CD4+ or CD8+ T cells sorted from blood, obtained in a trial of the OX40 agonist ivuxolimab. The TCR comes from an adult with an advanced solid tumor such as melanoma, head and neck, liver or kidney cancer. This sequence joins TRBV30 and TRBJ2-7; D unresolved. CDR3 loop: CAWSETYEQYF. CDR3 bases: TGTGCCTGGAGTGAAACCTACGAGCAGTACTTC.